These 14 T cell receptor beta chains share one sample of origin, sequenced in a study of siplizumab effects on memory and regulatory T cells. The repertoire was sequenced with immunoSEQ multiplex PCR; TCRdb's copy has only in-frame clones and lacks some. The sample has about 26,000 clones, 70% to 85% seen once. The sequencing sample was made of memory CD4+ T cells sorted from blood. These receptors originate from a human donor in good health.

This clone showed up just a few times. The rearrangement joins TRBV18 to TRBJ2-7; 8 bases agree with TRBD2. CDR3 length: 15 amino acids. V lost 6 bases and J lost 6; bases outside the gene matches: 13. Germline V gene sequence: CDR1 KGHSH, CDR2 LQKENI. The CDR3 here is CASSRGPAGESEQYF. The CDR3 DNA reads TGTGCCAGCTCCCGGGGCCCAGCGGGAGAGTCCGAGCAGTACTTC. The full variable domain, completed using reference TRBV18 and TRBJ2-7, is NAGVMQNPRHLVRRRGQEARLRCSPMKGHSHVYWYRQLPEEGLKFMVYLQKENIIDESGMPKERFSAEFPKEGPSILRIQQVVRGDSAAYFCASSRGPAGESEQYFGPGTRLTVT.

V and J are TRBV11-1 and TRBJ2-5; D is uncertain. Germline CDR1 and CDR2: SGHAT and FQDESV (reference sequence). V lost 5 bases, J lost 2 bases, and 18 bases lay in between. This CDR3 has 16 residues. The CDR3 DNA follows: TGTGCCAGCAGCCATAGACACGCCGAGCCTCAAGAGACCCAGTACTTC. Amino acid sequence: CASSHRHAEPQETQYF.

The chain recombines TRBV19 with TRBJ1-2; 7 bases map to TRBD1. The junction had 8 bases not matched to a gene; V was cut back by 7 bases and J by 0 bases. The CDR3 covers 15 residues. Germline CDR1 and CDR2: LNHDA and SQIVND (reference sequence). Here the CDR3 reads CASNGQALSNYGYTF. The CDR3 DNA reads as TGTGCCAGTAACGGACAGGCCCTTTCTAACTATGGCTACACCTTC.

The chain uses TRBV11-2 and TRBJ1-2; D uncertain. V was clipped by 0 bases and J by 1 base, with 6 bases between them. This CDR3 is built from 14 residues. Germline V CDR1 and CDR2: SGHAT, FQNNGV. CDR3 amino acids: CASSLDRNNYGYTF. Here the CDR3 DNA reads TGTGCCAGCAGCTTAGATCGGAATAACTATGGCTACACCTTC.

The V and J genes are TRBV5-6 and TRBJ2-1; 8 positions match TRBD1. The CDR3 runs to 14 residues. After removal of 1 base from V and 10 bases from J, the junction contained 7 bases not matched to a gene. Germline V gene lookup returns CDR1 SGHDT and CDR2 YYEEEE. CDR3 nucleotide sequence: TGTGCCAGCAGCTTGCCAGGGGGCTGGTTGGAGCAGTTCTTC. This codes for CASSLPGGWLEQFF. Full variable domain (outside the CDR3, taken from reference TRBV5-6 and TRBJ2-1): DAGVTQSPTHLIKTRGQQVTLRCSPKSGHDTVSWYQQALGQGPQFIFQYYEEEERQRGNFPDRFSGHQFPNYSSELNVNALLLGDSALYLCASSLPGGWLEQFFGPGTRLTVL.

V is TRBV7-9 and J is TRBJ1-2; 7 nucleotides line up with TRBD1. This CDR3 comprises 15 residues. With 5 bases clipped from V and 3 bases from J, the junction kept 9 bases outside the gene matches. CDR1 SEHNR and CDR2 FQNEAQ come from the germline V gene (reference sequence). The CDR3 DNA reads as TGTGCCAGCAGCGCCGACAGGGCCGGAGACTATGGCTACACCTTC. Translated: CASSADRAGDYGYTF.

The CDR3 reads CASSHVSSGSFRTDTQYF. DNA for the CDR3: TGTGCCAGCAGCCACGTTTCTAGCGGGAGTTTTAGGACAGATACGCAGTATTTT. V usage is TRBV11-3 and J usage is TRBJ2-3, with 10 bases aligning to TRBD2. The V gene end was trimmed by 5 bases and the J gene end by 3 bases; junction bases not matched to a gene: 14. The CDR3 length is 18 residues. CDR1 SGHNT and CDR2 YENEEA come from the germline V gene.

This rearrangement joins TRBV7-8 to TRBJ2-1; 10 bases match TRBD2. The CDR3 contains 13 residues. V dropped 5 bases and J dropped 14; count of bases not matched to a gene: 9. The germline V gene encodes CDR1 SGHVS and CDR2 FQNEAQ. This CDR3 is CASSPEASGSEFF. In DNA form, the CDR3 reads TGTGCCAGCAGCCCAGAGGCTAGCGGGAGTGAGTTCTTC.

This clone turned up a few times. The genes are TRBV7-2 and TRBJ2-6; 7 bases agree with TRBD2. CDR3 size: 17 residues. Trimming at V came to 0 bases and at J to 0 bases, leaving 2 bases not matched to a gene. Looked up from germline, CDR1 is SGHTA and CDR2 is FQGNSA. CDR3 nucleotide sequence: TGTGCCAGCAGCTTAGCCGGGGGGAGCTCTGGGGCCAACGTCCTGACTTTC. This gives the protein CASSLAGGSSGANVLTF.

J is TRBJ1-5 and V is TRBV2; tentative D call: TRBD1 (5 bases). Trimming removed 8 bases from V and 4 bases from J, with 9 bases in between. The CDR3 runs to 12 residues. CDR1 and CDR2 (germline): SNHLY, FYNNEI. DNA for the CDR3: TGTGCCAGCGAAGGGGCGAATCAGCCCCAGCATTTT. This translates into CASEGANQPQHF.

The CDR3 DNA reads TGTGCCAGCTCACCACCGGGACAGGGGCGAGGGCTAGGCGGCTACACCTTC. It encodes CASSPPGQGRGLGGYTF. This sequence joins TRBV18 and TRBJ1-2, with 10 bases fitting TRBD1. V dropped 0 bases and J dropped 8; count of bases not matched to a gene: 12. CDR1 and CDR2 from the germline V gene are KGHSH and LQKENI. This CDR3 region has 17 residues. The whole variable domain, filled in from reference TRBV18 and TRBJ1-2, reads NAGVMQNPRHLVRRRGQEARLRCSPMKGHSHVYWYRQLPEEGLKFMVYLQKENIIDESGMPKERFSAEFPKEGPSILRIQQVVRGDSAAYFCASSPPGQGRGLGGYTFGSGTRLTVV.

The V call is TRBV2, the J call TRBJ2-1, with 7 bases matching TRBD2. CDR3 length equals 17 residues. Trimming took 6 bases from V and 0 from J; bases not matched to a gene: 11. Germline values: CDR1 SNHLY, CDR2 FYNNEI. CDR3 protein: CASRSSSGYSSYNEQFF. DNA of the CDR3: TGTGCCAGCAGAAGCTCTAGCGGTTATAGCTCCTACAATGAGCAGTTCTTC.

V and J are TRBV5-4 and TRBJ1-2, with D perhaps matching TRBD1 (5 bases). The germline CDR1 and CDR2 sequences are SGHNT and YYREEE (reference sequence). This CDR3 spans 14 amino acids. Trimming took 0 bases from V and 7 from J, leaving 13 bases between them. CDR3 sequence: CASSLARGEGGYTF. The CDR3 nucleotides read TGTGCCAGCAGCTTGGCCCGGGGGGAGGGTGGCTACACCTTC.

This clone was recorded once. The chain uses TRBV27 and TRBJ1-2; TRBD1 aligns across 8 bases. The CDR3 is 15 amino acids. Trimming removed 5 bases from V and 2 bases from J; junction bases left unmatched: 7. Germline CDR1 is MNHEY and CDR2 is SMNVEV (reference sequence). The CDR3: CASSPGQGGNYGYTF. DNA for the CDR3: TGTGCCAGCAGTCCCGGACAGGGAGGGAACTATGGCTACACCTTC.